This TCR beta chain was identified in a study of shared clonotypes between healthy human individuals. Study results and limitations: With a handful of donors compared, around 5% of naive CD4 clonotypes were shared.

The length of the CDR3 is 14 residues. V gave up 4 bases and J gave up 5 bases, with 15 bases separating them. The germline gives CDR1 SGHRS, CDR2 YFSETQ. As for this clone: Its antigen is still unknown.

Original methodology: Filtering differed because ImmunoSEQ produced junction-only sequences that carried no quality scores. Generated by immunoSEQ multiplex PCR, the TCRdb table keeps only in-frame clones and is missing some. That table supplies the V and J calls and clone size; D and trimming were determined from the DNA. Among approximately 640,000 clones listed, approximately 75% were seen once. This clonotype was obtained from a woman aged 25 to 39 in good health. Sequenced material: memory CD4+ T cells sorted from blood. As for subset: CD45RA-negative fraction. J is TRBJ2-5 and V is TRBV5-1; D perhaps matches TRBD1 (6 bases). CDR3: CASSMGHEGETQYF. The CDR3 DNA follows: TGCGCCAGCAGCATGGGACACGAGGGGGAGACCCAGTACTTC. The variable domain in full, with the rest retrieved from reference TRBV5-1 and TRBJ2-5, is KAGVTQTPRYLIKTRGQQVTLSCSPISGHRSVSWYQQTPGQGLQFLFEYFSETQRNKGNFPGRFSGRQFSNSRSEMNVSTLELGDSALYLCASSMGHEGETQYFGPGTRLLVL.